This T cell receptor (beta chain) was identified during a study of human T cells and chemical hapten exposure. Study at large: Patch tests applied 0.01% DPC to the upper back and were scored after 6 days.

V trimming: 6 bases; J trimming: 9 bases; junction bases outside the gene matches: 10. Germline V gene lookup returns CDR1 MNHEY and CDR2 SVGEGT. The length of the CDR3 is 15 residues. This clonotype was found many times. MiXCR, applied by TCRdb to the RACE reads, yields one record per CDR3 protein. Of some 51,000 distinct CDR3 sequences in the sample, around a tenth were seen once. Time point of the sample: pre-sensitization, week 0. As for treatment: therapeutic diphenylcyclopropenone sensitization with weekly scalp DPC. The input for sequencing was whole blood, taken in connection with sensitization to the hapten diphenylcyclopropenone (DPC). The TCR sequence derives from a woman aged 40 to 55 with alopecia areata. Some clones in this sample may be carry-over from other donors' samples. The V and J genes are TRBV6-2 or TRBV6-3 and TRBJ2-1, with TRBD2 matching 11 bases. The DNA for the CDR3 is TGTGCCAGCAGACCGGGACTAGCGGAAATTAGTGAGCAGTTCTTC. The encoded protein is CASRPGLAEISEQFF.